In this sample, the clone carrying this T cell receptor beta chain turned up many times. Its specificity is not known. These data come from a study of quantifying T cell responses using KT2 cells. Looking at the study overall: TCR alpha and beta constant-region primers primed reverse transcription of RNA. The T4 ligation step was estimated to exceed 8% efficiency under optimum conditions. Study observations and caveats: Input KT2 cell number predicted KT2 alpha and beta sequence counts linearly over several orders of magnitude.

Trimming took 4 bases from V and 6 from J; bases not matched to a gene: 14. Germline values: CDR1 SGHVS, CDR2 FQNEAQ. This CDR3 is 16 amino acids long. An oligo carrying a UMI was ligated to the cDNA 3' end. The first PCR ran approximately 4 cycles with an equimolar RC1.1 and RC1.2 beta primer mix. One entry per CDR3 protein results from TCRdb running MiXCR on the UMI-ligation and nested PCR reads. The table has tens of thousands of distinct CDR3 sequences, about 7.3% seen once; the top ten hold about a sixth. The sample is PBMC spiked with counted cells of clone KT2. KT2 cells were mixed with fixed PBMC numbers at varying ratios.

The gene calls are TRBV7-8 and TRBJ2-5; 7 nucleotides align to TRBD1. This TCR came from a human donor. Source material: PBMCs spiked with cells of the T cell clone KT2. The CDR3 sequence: CASSSYRDRVAKTQYF. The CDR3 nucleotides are TGTGCCAGCAGCTCCTACCGCGACAGGGTAGCAAAGACCCAGTACTTC.